The clone carrying this TCR beta chain was recorded a few times. The antigen is undetermined. The CDR3 is 13 residues long. V lost 4 bases and J 3 bases, leaving 8 bases between the germline ends. Per germline, CDR1 SGHRS and CDR2 YFSETQ. This entry comes from a study of CD8+ T cells in alopecia areata. Study overall: Treated patients were given oral tofacitinib, which was dosed at 5 to 10 mg twice daily. For 6 to 18 months, tofacitinib was taken, and 6 months off drug followed. Study outcomes and limitations: TCR sharing across patients was less clear than in mice, possibly HLA-related. Relative to normal scalp, lesional scalp, especially alopecia totalis/universalis, showed higher clonality.

Following extraction, RNA underwent reverse transcription to cDNA, which served as the sequencing template. The repertoire was sequenced with immunoSEQ multiplex PCR; TCRdb's copy has only in-frame clones and lacks some. The sample has about 180,000 clones; approximately 59% are singletons. The V gene is TRBV5-1, the J gene TRBJ1-5; D possibly corresponds to TRBD1 (6 bases). The clonotype comes from a human donor with alopecia areata. The input for sequencing was CD4+ T cells sorted from blood, taken at week 0. The CDR3 sequence is CASSQGNNQPQHF. The CDR3 nucleotides are TGCGCCAGCAGCCAGGGGAACAATCAGCCCCAGCATTTT.